The T cell receptor (beta chain) under discussion was sequenced for a study of radiation and T cells in renal cell carcinoma. Study background: Nephrectomy followed 15 Gy stereotactic body radiation by 4 weeks.

CDR1 and CDR2 from the germline V gene are MRHNA and SNTAGT. The CDR3 has 17 amino acids. Trimming left V 0 bases short and J 6 bases short, with 20 bases between. Time point defined: baseline pretreatment blood. Treatment here: 15 Gy SBRT to primary tumor, nephrectomy 4 weeks later. The patient's renal cell carcinoma had clear cell pathology. Generated by immunoSEQ multiplex PCR, the TCRdb table keeps only in-frame clones and is missing some. This table holds approximately 120,000 clones, roughly 80% found once. This receptor was taken from a woman aged 55-70 years with renal cell carcinoma. The chain recombines TRBV6-4 with TRBJ1-1; TRBD1 might be the D (5 bases). This specimen was blood, taken from a patient whose treatment included radiotherapy and nephrectomy. Here the CDR3 reads CASSDSRTGGDLAEAFF. As DNA, the CDR3 is TGTGCCAGCAGTGACTCGAGAACAGGTGGGGATTTGGCTGAAGCTTTCTTT.